Included here is one T cell receptor beta chain sequence, with context. The antigen it binds to is not known. Base qualities are missing; no much larger clone stands one base away. This sample was taken from a study of OX40 agonist ivuxolimab in advanced cancers. Looking at the study overall: The costimulatory receptor OX40 (CD134) was targeted by ivuxolimab, a fully human IgG2 agonistic monoclonal antibody. Intravenous ivuxolimab was administered to patients every 2 weeks at six dose levels: 0.01, 0.1, 0.3, 1.5, 3 and 10 mg/kg. Of the approximately 50 dose-escalation patients, hepatocellular carcinoma was present in some 19, melanoma in some 15, renal cell carcinoma in 9 and head and neck cancer in 9. In the dose-escalation cohort, 70% to 90% of patients were male, and the mean age was around 65 years with a range of 23 to 79. Prior anti-PD-1, anti-PD-L1 or anti-CTLA-4 therapy was permitted, and checkpoint inhibitors had been received by more than 35% of dose-escalation patients. Partial responses were achieved by three dose-escalation patients, of whom one had hepatocellular carcinoma and two had cutaneous melanoma. The purpose of peripheral TCRbeta sequencing was to test whether ivuxolimab changed TCR sequence diversity and led to clonal T-cell expansion. The paper covers the monotherapy dose-escalation part of the phase I ivuxolimab trial, which included N of about 50 patients. Here is what the overall study found, with its caveats: On average, CD8+ T cells showed more expanded clones than CD4+ T cells after ivuxolimab. In partial responders in the 0.1-3.0 mg/kg groups, normalized peripheral clonal expansion was found to be among the lowest, especially among CD8+ T cells. At doses of 0.1 to 3.0 mg/kg, clonal expansion of both CD4+ and CD8+ T cells in blood was seen between baseline and week 6. Which antigens the clonally expanded peripheral T cells were specific for was not determined. Low levels of normalized T-cell clonal expansion were also shown by some nonresponding patients.

The trial excluded patients who had a history of autoimmune disease or were on systemic immunosuppression. Peripheral blood for TCR sequencing was collected from all dose cohorts at baseline, on cycle 4 day 1, and on cycle 7 day 1. Samples were obtained from an open-label, multicenter, first-in-human phase I dose-escalation trial of ivuxolimab. Adults with locally advanced or metastatic melanoma, renal cell carcinoma, hepatocellular carcinoma or head and neck squamous cell carcinoma were enrolled in the trial. Before TCR sequencing, CD4+ and CD8+ T cells were separately sorted from peripheral blood. To sequence the TCRbeta CDR3 region, genomic DNA was isolated from the sorted cells. TCRbeta CDR3 regions were sequenced using the immunoSEQ Assay. TCRdb took this table from immuneACCESS and kept in-frame rearrangements with V and J called. Such tables lack part of the clones; where checked against another copy, unresolved V genes explain under half of the gap, and the rest is unexplained. The sample has around 30,000 clones on record, 91% of them singletons. The ten most abundant clones make up around 9% of the sample.

The CDR3 holds 15 amino acids from the cysteine to the phenylalanine. CDR3 DNA only is kept here, 45 bases in frame from base 1. As encoded in the germline V gene, CDR1 is SGHDN while CDR2 is FVKESK. Between the V and J ends, shortened by 1 base and 5 bases respectively, the junction contains 12 bases. The sequence was collected from an adult with an advanced solid tumor such as melanoma, head and neck, liver or kidney cancer. This specimen consisted of CD4+ or CD8+ T cells sorted from blood, obtained in a trial of the OX40 agonist ivuxolimab. Here the chain combines TRBV14 and TRBJ1-5; the best D guess is TRBD1, with 5 bases matching. The DNA sequence is TGTGCCAGCAGCCAAGGTTGGGGGAGTGATCAGCCCCAGCATTTT. The encoded protein is CASSQGWGSDQPQHF.